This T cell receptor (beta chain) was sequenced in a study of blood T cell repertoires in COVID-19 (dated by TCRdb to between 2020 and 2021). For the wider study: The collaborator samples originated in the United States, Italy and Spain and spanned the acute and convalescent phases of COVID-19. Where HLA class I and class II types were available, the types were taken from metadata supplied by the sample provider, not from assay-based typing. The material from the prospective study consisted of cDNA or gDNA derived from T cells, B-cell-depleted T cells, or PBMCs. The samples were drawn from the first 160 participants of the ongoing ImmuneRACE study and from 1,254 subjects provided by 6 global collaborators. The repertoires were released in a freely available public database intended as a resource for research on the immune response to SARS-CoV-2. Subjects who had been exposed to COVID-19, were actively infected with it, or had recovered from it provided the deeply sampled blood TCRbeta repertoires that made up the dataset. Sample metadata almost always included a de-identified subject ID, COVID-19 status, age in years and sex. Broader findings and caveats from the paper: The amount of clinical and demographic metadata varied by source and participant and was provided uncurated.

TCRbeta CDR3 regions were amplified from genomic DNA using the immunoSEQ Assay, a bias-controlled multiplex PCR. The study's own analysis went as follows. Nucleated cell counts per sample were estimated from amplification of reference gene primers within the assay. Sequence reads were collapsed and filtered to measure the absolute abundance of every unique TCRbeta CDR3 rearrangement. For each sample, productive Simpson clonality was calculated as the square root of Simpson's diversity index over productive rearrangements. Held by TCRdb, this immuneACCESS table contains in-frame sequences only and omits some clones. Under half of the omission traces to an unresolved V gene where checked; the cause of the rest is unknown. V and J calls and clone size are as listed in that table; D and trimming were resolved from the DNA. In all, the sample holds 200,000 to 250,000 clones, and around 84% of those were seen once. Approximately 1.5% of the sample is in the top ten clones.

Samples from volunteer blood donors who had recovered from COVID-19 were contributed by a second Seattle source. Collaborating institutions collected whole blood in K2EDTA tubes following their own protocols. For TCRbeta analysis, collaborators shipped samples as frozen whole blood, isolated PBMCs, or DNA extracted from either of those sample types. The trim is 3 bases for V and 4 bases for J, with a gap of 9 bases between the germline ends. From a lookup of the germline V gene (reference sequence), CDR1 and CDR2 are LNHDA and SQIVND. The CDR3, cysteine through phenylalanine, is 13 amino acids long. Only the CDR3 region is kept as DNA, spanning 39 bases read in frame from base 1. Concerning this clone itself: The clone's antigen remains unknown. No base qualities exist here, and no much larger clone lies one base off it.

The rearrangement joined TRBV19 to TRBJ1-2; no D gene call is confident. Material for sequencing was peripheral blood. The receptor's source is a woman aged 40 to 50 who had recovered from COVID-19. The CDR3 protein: CASSIHRTYGYTF. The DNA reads TGTGCCAGTAGTATTCACAGAACCTATGGCTACACCTTC.